The 32 T cell receptor beta chains given below trace back to one sample, sequenced in a study of identical twins. TCRdb re-derived calls from the 5' RACE reads in MiXCR, one entry per CDR3 protein. Among some 730,000 distinct CDR3 sequences, roughly 18% were seen once, and the ten largest hold around 12%. The same specimen was also included in a second study, on T cells expressing NK-cell markers.

The sample taken for sequencing was PBMCs. All receptors come from a woman between 18 and 29 years old in good health.

This clonotype was counted a few times. V and J are TRBV5-1 and TRBJ2-1; 11 nucleotides agree with TRBD2. This CDR3 is built from 17 residues. The germline gives CDR1 SGHRS, CDR2 YFSETQ. V was clipped by 1 base and J by 3 bases; unmatched bases: 6. CDR3 protein: CASSLHSGRAGYNEQFF. The CDR3 DNA sequence: TGCGCCAGCAGCTTGCATAGCGGGAGGGCCGGCTACAATGAGCAGTTCTTC.

This clonotype was picked up one time. The rearrangement links TRBV2 to TRBJ1-5, with 7 bases lining up with TRBD1. The CDR3 consists of 15 residues. The germline CDR1 and CDR2 sequences are SNHLY and FYNNEI. Trimming cost V 3 bases and J 3 bases; bases outside gene matches: 5. CDR3 DNA: TGTGCCAGCAGTGACGGGACAGCCTACAATCAGCCCCAGCATTTT. As protein: CASSDGTAYNQPQHF.

In its sample, this clonotype was seen a few times. V and J are TRBV20-1 and TRBJ1-2, with D unresolved. Germline-derived CDR1 and CDR2 are DFQATT and SNEGSKA (reference sequence). The CDR3 loop spans 12 amino acids. V was shortened by 6 bases and J by 6 bases, with 14 bases between the two germline ends. Here the CDR3 DNA reads TGCAGTGCCTATCAGGTATTCGATGGCTACACCTTC. It is translated as CSAYQVFDGYTF.

This clonotype was recorded a few times. The J gene is TRBJ2-1, the V gene TRBV28; D remains unclear. V was cut by 2 bases and J by 8 bases, with 13 bases left in between. Germline-derived CDR1 and CDR2 are MDHEN and SYDVKM. This CDR3 contains 14 residues. The CDR3 region is CASSLLVGSHEQFF. DNA for the CDR3: TGTGCCAGCAGTTTACTAGTTGGCAGCCATGAGCAGTTCTTC.

The J gene is TRBJ1-4, the V gene TRBV6-2 or TRBV6-3; D gene uncertain. CDR3 length equals 14 residues. Trimming shortened V by 5 bases and J by 8 bases, and 15 bases separated the two germline ends. In germline, CDR1 is MNHEY, CDR2 SVGEGT. CDR3 DNA sequence: TGTGCCAGCAGTCGATTACGGACGGGCGAAAAACTGTTTTTT. Its translation: CASSRLRTGEKLFF.

The chain uses TRBV7-2 and TRBJ2-2; weak D call: TRBD2 (6 bases). V was pared by 6 bases and J by 4 bases, with 15 bases between. Germline CDR1 is SGHTA and CDR2 is FQGNSA. CDR3 length: 15 amino acids. DNA for the CDR3: TGTGCCAGCAGTTACCGGGACTTGGGCACCGGGGAGCTGTTTTTT. Translation: CASSYRDLGTGELFF.

The V call is TRBV10-3, the J call TRBJ2-2, with D tentatively TRBD1 or TRBD2 (5 bases each). The germline V gene encodes CDR1 ENHRY and CDR2 SYGVKD. The CDR3 extends over 14 amino acids. V shed 8 bases and J shed 0 bases, with 10 bases lying between them. The CDR3 sequence: CAIGDDANTGELFF. CDR3 in DNA: TGTGCCATCGGGGACGACGCGAACACCGGGGAGCTGTTTTTT.

The chain uses TRBV28 and TRBJ2-5, with D unresolved. The CDR3 spans 13 residues. V lost 5 bases and J lost 3, with 10 bases in between. Per the germline V gene, CDR1 is MDHEN and CDR2 is SYDVKM. CDR3 bases: TGTGCCAGCAGTAGAAATAGAAAAGAGACCCAGTACTTC. This codes for CASSRNRKETQYF.

This rearrangement joins TRBV20-1 to TRBJ2-1, with D possibly matching TRBD1 (5 bases). Germline V CDR1 and CDR2: DFQATT, SNEGSKA (reference sequence). Trimming stripped 6 bases from V and 5 bases from J, with 11 bases between. The CDR3 totals 12 residues. CDR3 sequence (DNA): TGCAGTGCCCCTCGACAGAACAATGAGCAGTTCTTC. This gives the protein CSAPRQNNEQFF.

The V and J genes are TRBV10-3 and TRBJ2-7; the D call may be TRBD1 or TRBD2 (5 bases each). V shed 4 bases and J shed 9 bases, with 13 bases lying between them. CDR1 and CDR2 from the germline V gene are ENHRY and SYGVKD. This CDR3 has 12 residues. The CDR3 reads CAISVGAARQYF. The CDR3 nucleotides read TGTGCCATCAGTGTCGGGGCAGCTCGGCAGTACTTC.

This clonotype was observed a handful of times. As DNA, the CDR3 is TGTGCCAGCAGTTTTATCGACACCGGGGAGCTGTTTTTT. Translated: CASSFIDTGELFF. The V call is TRBV12-3 or TRBV12-4, the J call TRBJ2-2; D gene unclear. The germline V and J ends were trimmed by 3 bases and 3 bases, with 5 bases remaining between them. This CDR3 is built from 13 residues.

The V and J genes are TRBV29-1 and TRBJ2-7; maybe TRBD2 (6 bases). The CDR3 totals 15 residues. V was shortened by 2 bases and J by 3 bases, with 17 bases between the two germline ends. Germline CDR1 SQVTM, CDR2 ANQGSEA. CDR3 sequence: CSVEFGDSGFYEQYF. The CDR3 nucleotides read TGCAGCGTTGAATTCGGTGATAGCGGCTTCTACGAGCAGTACTTC.

This clonotype was seen a handful of times. V is TRBV20-1 and J is TRBJ1-2; tentative D call: TRBD1 (5 bases). CDR3 length: 13 residues. Per germline, CDR1 DFQATT and CDR2 SNEGSKA (reference sequence). The V end lost 5 bases, the J end lost 0 bases, and 10 bases lay between the germline ends. CDR3 bases: TGCAGTGCTGAATCGACAGCTAACTATGGCTACACCTTC. Translating it yields CSAESTANYGYTF.

This clonotype appeared a few times. V and J are TRBV5-1 and TRBJ1-5; D is unclear. Germline V gene sequence: CDR1 SGHRS, CDR2 YFSETQ. V was pared by 5 bases and J by 4 bases, with 10 bases between. This CDR3 has 13 amino acids. The CDR3 DNA is TGCGCCAGCAGTTATGGGGAGAATCAGCCCCAGCATTTT. This codes for CASSYGENQPQHF.

V usage is TRBV6-5 and J usage is TRBJ1-1, with TRBD1 matching over 10 bases. Germline V gene sequence: CDR1 MNHEY, CDR2 SVGAGI. The CDR3 sequence is 14 residues long. With 5 bases clipped from V and 10 bases from J, the junction kept 10 bases outside the gene matches. The CDR3 nucleotides read TGTGCCAGCAGTAACCGGACAGGGGGTATAAGAGCTTTCTTT. Its translation is CASSNRTGGIRAFF.

This clonotype was seen a handful of times. V and J are TRBV20-1 and TRBJ2-1; D possibly corresponds to TRBD2 (5 bases). The germline V gene encodes CDR1 DFQATT and CDR2 SNEGSKA (reference sequence). V shed 5 bases and J shed 7 bases, with 12 bases lying between them. The CDR3 runs to 12 residues. CDR3 bases: TGCAGTGCTTGGACCGGGGAGAATGAGCAGTTCTTC. It translates to CSAWTGENEQFF.

This chain links TRBV24-1 with TRBJ2-2; no reliable D call. The CDR3 extends over 13 amino acids. V was pared by 5 bases and J by 4 bases, with 7 bases between. The germline V gene has CDR1 KGHDR and CDR2 SFDVKD. DNA of the CDR3: TGTGCCACCAGTGCCCGGACCACCGGGGAGCTGTTTTTT. It codes for CATSARTTGELFF.

The table lists this clonotype with a few counts. V gene TRBV12-3 or TRBV12-4 combines with J gene TRBJ2-1; tentative D call: TRBD1 (5 bases). Trimming left V 2 bases short and J 7 bases short, with 12 bases between. The CDR3 loop spans 14 amino acids. The CDR3 DNA reads TGTGCCAGCAGTTTAAGGGGCAGAGTAAATGAGCAGTTCTTC. It encodes CASSLRGRVNEQFF.

This clonotype was recorded a few times. The chain couples TRBV6-2 or TRBV6-3 to TRBJ2-1, with D possibly matching TRBD2 (5 bases). The CDR3 contains 14 residues. The germline gives CDR1 MNHEY, CDR2 SVGEGT. Trimming took off 8 bases at V and 10 bases at J, with 21 bases between the two ends. CDR3 residues: CASGKDLGAGEQFF. CDR3 sequence (DNA): TGTGCCAGCGGAAAAGACTTGGGCGCGGGCGAGCAGTTCTTC.

The chain recombines TRBV5-1 with TRBJ2-5, with 11 bases lining up with TRBD2. The junction had 15 bases not matched to a gene; V was cut back by 5 bases and J by 3 bases. The CDR3 spans 18 residues. Germline CDR1 SGHRS, CDR2 YFSETQ. The CDR3 sequence is CASRLGVAGGPGEETQYF. The CDR3 coding sequence is TGCGCCAGCAGACTGGGAGTAGCGGGAGGGCCGGGGGAAGAGACCCAGTACTTC.

V gene TRBV5-1 combines with J gene TRBJ1-3; 9 bases align to TRBD1. CDR1 is SGHRS, CDR2 YFSETQ, per germline. Unmatched junction bases numbered 4, after V lost 7 bases and J lost 2 bases. The length of the CDR3 is 14 residues. The CDR3 coding sequence is TGCGCCAGCTCGGACAGGGGAACTGGAAACACCATATATTTT. This gives the protein CASSDRGTGNTIYF.

The rearrangement joins TRBV10-1 to TRBJ2-7; tentatively, D is TRBD2 (5 bases). Germline V CDR1 and CDR2: WNHNN, SYGVQD (reference sequence). CDR3 size: 13 residues. Deletions cut 0 bases from V and 4 bases from J, with 7 bases between. The CDR3 region is CASSESPGYEQYF. The CDR3 coding sequence is TGCGCCAGCAGTGAGTCGCCGGGGTACGAGCAGTACTTC.

V and J are TRBV9 and TRBJ2-5; D is unclear. V lost 0 bases and J lost 0, with 6 bases in between. The CDR3 extends over 14 amino acids. Germline V lookup: CDR1 SGDLS, CDR2 YYNGEE. As DNA, the CDR3 is TGTGCCAGCAGCGTAGTAGGGAACCAAGAGACCCAGTACTTC. Its protein product is CASSVVGNQETQYF.

This clonotype was detected a few times. The V gene is TRBV4-3, the J gene TRBJ2-2, with D uncertain. CDR1 and CDR2 (germline): LGHNA, YSLEER. Trimming took 4 bases from V and 6 from J, leaving 18 bases between them. The CDR3 runs to 16 residues. The CDR3 here is CASSPWPRDKAGELFF. In nucleotides, the CDR3 is TGCGCCAGCAGCCCGTGGCCCCGAGACAAAGCCGGGGAGCTGTTTTTT.

The V gene is TRBV4-3, the J gene TRBJ2-1; 9 bases line up with TRBD2. V shed 2 bases, J shed 15 bases, and the junction held 14 bases outside the gene matches. The CDR3 consists of 15 residues. Germline CDR1 LGHNA, CDR2 YSLEER. This CDR3 reads CASSQLVASGDTRFF. In DNA, the CDR3 is TGCGCCAGCAGCCAATTAGTGGCTAGCGGGGACACGCGGTTCTTC.

The chain has TRBV10-3 and TRBJ1-1; the D is unclear. V shed 5 bases and J shed 0 bases, with 7 bases lying between them. The CDR3 has 13 amino acids. Germline assignment: CDR1 ENHRY and CDR2 SYGVKD. The CDR3 nucleotides read TGTGCCATCAGTCCGGGAGTGAACACTGAAGCTTTCTTT. Its translation is CAISPGVNTEAFF.

This clonotype was seen ten or more times. The chain employs TRBV6-6 and TRBJ2-5; D is uncertain. This CDR3 spans 12 amino acids. Trimming took off 6 bases at V and 2 bases at J, with 7 bases between the two ends. Germline CDR1 and CDR2: MNHNY and SVGAGI (reference sequence). Here the CDR3 reads CASRRSQETQYF. The CDR3 nucleotides are TGTGCCAGCAGGAGGTCACAAGAGACCCAGTACTTC.

The rearrangement links TRBV5-5 to TRBJ2-7, with TRBD2 as a possible D gene (5 bases). In germline, CDR1 is SGHKS, CDR2 YYEKEE (reference sequence). The V and J ends lost 5 bases and 4 bases respectively, with 19 bases between them. The CDR3 runs 15 residues. CDR3 sequence reads: CASSPGSRVGYEQYF. The CDR3 region has the DNA TGTGCCAGCAGTCCGGGATCCCGGGTGGGTTACGAGCAGTACTTC.

The table lists this clonotype with a few counts. V usage is TRBV6-2 or TRBV6-3 and J usage is TRBJ2-7, with a weak D call TRBD2 (6 bases). V lost 6 bases, J lost 3 bases, and 15 bases lay in between. CDR1 is MNHEY and CDR2 is SVGEGT in the germline V gene. The CDR3 extends over 14 amino acids. The chain's CDR3 is CASSQGLSGYEQYF. CDR3 nucleotide sequence: TGTGCCAGCAGCCAGGGACTGAGCGGCTACGAGCAGTACTTC.

The V and J genes are TRBV20-1 and TRBJ2-1, with 15 bases matching TRBD2. The V segment lost 5 bases and the J segment 4 bases; nucleotides outside the gene matches: 3. CDR3 length equals 15 residues. CDR1 and CDR2 (germline): DFQATT, SNEGSKA (reference sequence). In nucleotides, the CDR3 is TGCAGTGCTGCAGGGACTAGCGGGAGGTACAATGAGCAGTTCTTC. Its protein is CSAAGTSGRYNEQFF.

This clonotype was counted a few times. CDR3: CASSPTAWEQYF. In DNA, the CDR3 is TGTGCCAGCAGTCCAACTGCCTGGGAGCAGTACTTC. The chain is built from TRBV12-3 or TRBV12-4 and TRBJ2-7; no clear D gene. This CDR3 is 12 amino acids long. Between the trimmed V and J ends, which lost 5 bases and 7 bases, there was a span of 12 bases.

This clonotype has a count of ten or more. The chain joins TRBV5-1 to TRBJ1-1; D remains ambiguous. CDR3 length: 12 residues. CDR1 and CDR2 from the germline V gene are SGHRS and YFSETQ. The V gene lost 4 bases and the J gene lost 1 base, with 5 bases spanning the gap. The CDR3 region is CASSIGNTEAFF. DNA for the CDR3: TGCGCCAGCAGCATCGGGAACACTGAAGCTTTCTTT.